The clone carrying this TCR beta chain was seen only a few times. The ends were cut back, 1 base at V and 10 bases at J, with 14 bases in the middle. The CDR3 runs 15 residues. The V gene's germline CDR1 is LGHDT and CDR2 YNNKEL (reference sequence). The data were obtained in a study of blood T cell repertoires in COVID-19. Cohort assignment relied on participant-reported clinical history. Recovered Cohort 3 donors showed two negative PCRs, clearance, or symptom resolution. Clones were read by immunoSEQ multiplex PCR, and TCRdb kept only the in-frame ones, dropping some. The repertoire consists of roughly 220,000 clones, with about 87% occurring once and the leading ten covering roughly 2.5%.

The clonotype originates from a woman in her 30s who had recovered from COVID-19. The rearrangement links TRBV3-1 (or the pseudogene TRBV3-2) to TRBJ1-6, with a weak D call TRBD1 (5 bases). What was sequenced was PBMCs or T cells enriched from blood (not recorded which). The CDR3 nucleotides read TGTGCCAGCAGCCAAGTGAGGGGCGCGGGGTCACCCCTCCACTTT. Translating gives CASSQVRGAGSPLHF.